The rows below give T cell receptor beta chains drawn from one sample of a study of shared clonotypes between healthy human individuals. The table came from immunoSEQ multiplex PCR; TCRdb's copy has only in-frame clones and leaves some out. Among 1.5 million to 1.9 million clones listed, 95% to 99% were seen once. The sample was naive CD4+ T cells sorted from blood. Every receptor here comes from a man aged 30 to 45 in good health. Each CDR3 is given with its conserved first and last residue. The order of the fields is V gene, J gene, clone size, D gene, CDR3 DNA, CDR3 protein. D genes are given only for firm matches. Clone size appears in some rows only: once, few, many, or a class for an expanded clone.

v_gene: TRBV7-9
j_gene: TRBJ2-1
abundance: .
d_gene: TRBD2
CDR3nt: TGTGCCAGCAGCTTATGGACTAGCGGGAGGGCGGGCAATGAGCAGTTCTTC
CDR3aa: CASSLWTSGRAGNEQFF

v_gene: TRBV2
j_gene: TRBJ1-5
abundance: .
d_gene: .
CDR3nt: TGTGCCAGCAGTGAAGTGGTCGGGCTTAGCAATCAGCCCCAGCATTTT
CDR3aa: CASSEVVGLSNQPQHF

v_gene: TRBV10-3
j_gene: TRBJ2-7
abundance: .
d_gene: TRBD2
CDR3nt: TGTGCCATCAGTGAAGGTCTAGCGGCCAGCTCCTACGAGCAGTACTTC
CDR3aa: CAISEGLAASSYEQYF

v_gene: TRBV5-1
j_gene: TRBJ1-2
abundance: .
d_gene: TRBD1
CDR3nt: TGCGCCAGCAGCCGACGAGCCTCCGGGACAGGGGCCTCGTTATGGGACGACACCTTC
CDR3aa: CASSRRASGTGASLWDDTF

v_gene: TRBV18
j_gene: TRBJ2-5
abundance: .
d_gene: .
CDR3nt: TGTGCCAGCTCACCAGAGCGGAGGGAAATGCCTCGGGAGACCCAGTACTTC
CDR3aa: CASSPERREMPRETQYF

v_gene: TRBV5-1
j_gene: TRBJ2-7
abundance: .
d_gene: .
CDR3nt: TGCGCCAGCAGCTCCGGAGTCGGACCTTACGAGCAGTACTTC
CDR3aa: CASSSGVGPYEQYF

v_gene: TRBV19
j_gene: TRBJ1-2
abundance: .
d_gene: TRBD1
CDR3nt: TGTGCCAGTAGTATAGCCCTCAGACAGGGGGTTTGGAATAACTATGGCTACACCTTC
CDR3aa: CASSIALRQGVWNNYGYTF

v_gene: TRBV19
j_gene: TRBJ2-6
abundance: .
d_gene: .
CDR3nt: TGTGCCAGTAGTATCCGGGGAAGTGGGGCCAACGTCCTGACTTTC
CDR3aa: CASSIRGSGANVLTF

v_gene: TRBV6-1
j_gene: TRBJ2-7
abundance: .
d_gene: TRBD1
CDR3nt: TGTGCCAGCAGTACAGGGGTGATCTACGAGCAGTACTTC
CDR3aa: CASSTGVIYEQYF

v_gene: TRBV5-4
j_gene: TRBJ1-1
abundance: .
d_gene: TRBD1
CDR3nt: TGTGCCAGCAGCCCCTCGACAGGGGGCGGCGGTGAAGCTTTCTTT
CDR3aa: CASSPSTGGGGEAFF

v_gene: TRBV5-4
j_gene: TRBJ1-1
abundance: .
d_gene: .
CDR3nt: TGTGCCAGCAGCTTGGTGGGGAGAGGAGATGGCACTGAAGCTTTCTTT
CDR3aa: CASSLVGRGDGTEAFF

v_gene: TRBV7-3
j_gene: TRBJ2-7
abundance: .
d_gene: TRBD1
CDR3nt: TGTGCCAGCAGCCCCCAAGGGGGTGGACAGGGCGGTTACGAGCAGTACTTC
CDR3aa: CASSPQGGGQGGYEQYF

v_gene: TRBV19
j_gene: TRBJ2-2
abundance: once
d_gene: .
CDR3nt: TGTGCCAGTAGTATAATAGGGGCCGGGGAGCTGTTTTTT
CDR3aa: CASSIIGAGELFF

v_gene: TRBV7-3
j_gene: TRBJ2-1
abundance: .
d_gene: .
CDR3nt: TGTGCCAGCAGCCTCACGCACAGGGCTGAGCAGTTCTTC
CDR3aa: CASSLTHRAEQFF

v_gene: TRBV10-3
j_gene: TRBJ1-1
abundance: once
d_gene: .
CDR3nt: TGTGCCATCGCTCCAGGCGCCAAGGGAAACACTGAAGCTTTCTTT
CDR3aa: CAIAPGAKGNTEAFF

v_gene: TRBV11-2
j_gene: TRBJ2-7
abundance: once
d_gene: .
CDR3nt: TGTGCCAGCAGCTTAGCGGACAGCCCACCCACCTACGAGCAGTACTTC
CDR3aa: CASSLADSPPTYEQYF

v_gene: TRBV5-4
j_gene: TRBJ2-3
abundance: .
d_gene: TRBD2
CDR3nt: TGTGCCAGCAGCTCTAGCGGGAGGCGTCCTAGCACAGATACGCAGTATTTT
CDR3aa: CASSSSGRRPSTDTQYF

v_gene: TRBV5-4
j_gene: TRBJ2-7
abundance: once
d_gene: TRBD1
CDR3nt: TGTGCCAGCAGCGGAAGGGGGGGACAGGGCTCCTACGAGCAGTACTTC
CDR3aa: CASSGRGGQGSYEQYF

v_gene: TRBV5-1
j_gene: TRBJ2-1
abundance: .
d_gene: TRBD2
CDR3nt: TGCGCCAGCAGCTTGGAACTAGCGGGAGGGGGGAATGAGCAGTTCTTC
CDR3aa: CASSLELAGGGNEQFF

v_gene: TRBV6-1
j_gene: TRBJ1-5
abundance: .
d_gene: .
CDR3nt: TGTGCCAGCAGTTCCTATCTCAGGGGTTCGCAGCCCCAGCATTTT
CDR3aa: CASSSYLRGSQPQHF

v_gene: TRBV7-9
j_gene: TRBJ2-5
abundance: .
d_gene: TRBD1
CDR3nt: TGTGCCAGCAGCCCCGGGACAGGGGTGGAGACCCAGTACTTC
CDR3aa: CASSPGTGVETQYF

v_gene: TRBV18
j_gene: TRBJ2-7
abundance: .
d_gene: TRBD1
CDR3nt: TGTGCCAGCTCACCACGGGACAGCCCCTCCTACGAGCAGTACTTC
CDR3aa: CASSPRDSPSYEQYF

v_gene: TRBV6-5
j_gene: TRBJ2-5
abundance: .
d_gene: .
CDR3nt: TGTGCCAGCAGTTACTCTTTCGGGAAGGGCGCGACCCAGTACTTC
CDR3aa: CASSYSFGKGATQYF

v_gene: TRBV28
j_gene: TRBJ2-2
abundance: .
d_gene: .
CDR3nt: TGTGCCACCCGGAACGAGCGGCCCACCGGGGAGCTGTTTTTT
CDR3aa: CATRNERPTGELFF

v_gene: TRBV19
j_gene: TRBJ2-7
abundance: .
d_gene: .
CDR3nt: TGTGCCAGTAGTATGAGGGGACGCTACGAGCAGTACTTC
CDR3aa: CASSMRGRYEQYF

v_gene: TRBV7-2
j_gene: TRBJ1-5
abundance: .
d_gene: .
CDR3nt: TGTGCCAGCAGCTCCGGAGACAATAGCAATCAGCCCCAGCATTTT
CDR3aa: CASSSGDNSNQPQHF

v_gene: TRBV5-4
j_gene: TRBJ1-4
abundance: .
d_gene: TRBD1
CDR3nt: TGTGCCAGCAGCCCCCGAGGGGGACAGGGCGGCAATGAAAAACTGTTTTTT
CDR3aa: CASSPRGGQGGNEKLFF

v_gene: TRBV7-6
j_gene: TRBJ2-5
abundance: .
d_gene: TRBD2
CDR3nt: TGTGCCAGCAGCGTCTTAGCAGCGGGACAAGAGACCCAGTACTTC
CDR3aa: CASSVLAAGQETQYF

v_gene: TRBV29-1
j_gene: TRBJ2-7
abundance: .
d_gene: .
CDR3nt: TGCAGCGTTCTTGAGACCTATGGATACGAGCAGTACTTC
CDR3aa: CSVLETYGYEQYF

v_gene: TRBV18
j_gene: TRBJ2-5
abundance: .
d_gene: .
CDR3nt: TGTGCCAGCTCAACCATACAGGCCCAAGAGACCCAGTACTTC
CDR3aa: CASSTIQAQETQYF

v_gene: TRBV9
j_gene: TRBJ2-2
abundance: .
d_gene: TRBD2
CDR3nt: TGTGCCAGCAGTCCGACTAGCCTGTCCACCGGGGAGCTGTTTTTT
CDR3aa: CASSPTSLSTGELFF

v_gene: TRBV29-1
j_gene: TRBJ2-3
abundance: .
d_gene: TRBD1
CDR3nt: TGCAGCGTAGGGGGCCAGTACACAGATACGCAGTATTTT
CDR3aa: CSVGGQYTDTQYF

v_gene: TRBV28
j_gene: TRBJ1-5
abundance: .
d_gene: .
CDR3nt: TGTGCCAGCAGTTTAGGTGACAGCCAGGATCAGCCCCAGCATTTT
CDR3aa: CASSLGDSQDQPQHF

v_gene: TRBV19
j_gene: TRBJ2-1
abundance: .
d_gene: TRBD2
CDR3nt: TGTGCCAGTAGTAAAGTGGGAGGGCCCCTCAATGAGCAGTTCTTC
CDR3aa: CASSKVGGPLNEQFF

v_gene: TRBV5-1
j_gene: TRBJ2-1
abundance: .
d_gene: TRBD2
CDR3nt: TGCGCCAGCTGGGGTGGACTAGCGGGATTATACGAGCAGTTCTTC
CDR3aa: CASWGGLAGLYEQFF

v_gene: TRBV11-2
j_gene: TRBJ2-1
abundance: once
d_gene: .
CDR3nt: TGTGCCAGCAGCTTTCGGCGTCGGGCAGGGCCCTACAATGAGCAGTTCTTC
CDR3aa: CASSFRRRAGPYNEQFF

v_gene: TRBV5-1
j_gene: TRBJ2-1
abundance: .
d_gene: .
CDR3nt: TGCGCCAGCAGCCCGGGACCGCCGAACAATGAGCAGTTCTTC
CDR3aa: CASSPGPPNNEQFF

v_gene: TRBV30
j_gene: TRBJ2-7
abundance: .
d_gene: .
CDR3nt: TGTGCCTGGAGTGTAAGGGGAACGGGTGACGACGAGCAGTACTTC
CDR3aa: CAWSVRGTGDDEQYF

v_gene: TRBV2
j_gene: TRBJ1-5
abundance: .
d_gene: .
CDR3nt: TGTGCCAGCAGTACCGAAGGGGGAGGCAATCAGCCCCAGCATTTT
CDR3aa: CASSTEGGGNQPQHF

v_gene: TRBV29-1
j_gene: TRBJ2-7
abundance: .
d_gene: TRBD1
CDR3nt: TGCAGCGTAGCCATGACAGGGGGGATCTACGAGCAGTACTTC
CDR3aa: CSVAMTGGIYEQYF

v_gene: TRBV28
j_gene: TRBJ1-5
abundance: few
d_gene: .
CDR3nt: TGTGCCAGCATCCGGTCTAACAATCAGCCCCAGCATTTT
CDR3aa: CASIRSNNQPQHF

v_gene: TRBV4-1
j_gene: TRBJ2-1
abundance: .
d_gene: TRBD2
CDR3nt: TGCGCCAGCAGCCATTGGAAACTAGCGGGAGGATCCTACAATGAGCAGTTCTTC
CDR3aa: CASSHWKLAGGSYNEQFF

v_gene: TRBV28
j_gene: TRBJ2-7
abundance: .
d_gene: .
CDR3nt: TGTGCCAGCAGTTCCCCGGTAGGGAGCTCCTACGAGCAGTACTTC
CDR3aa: CASSSPVGSSYEQYF

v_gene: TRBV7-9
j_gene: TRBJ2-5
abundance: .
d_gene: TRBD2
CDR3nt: TGTGCCAGCAGCTTAGGTAGCGGGATCAACCAAGAGACCCAGTACTTC
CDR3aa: CASSLGSGINQETQYF

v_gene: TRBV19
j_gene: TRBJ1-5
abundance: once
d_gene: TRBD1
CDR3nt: TGTGCCAGTAGTATAGCCACAGGGGGCGCTTTTATCGGTCAGCCCCAGCATTTT
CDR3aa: CASSIATGGAFIGQPQHF

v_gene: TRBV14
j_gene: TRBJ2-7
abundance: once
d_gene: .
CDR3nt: TGTGCCAGCAGCCGAACGGGGTCCTACTACGAGCAGTACTTC
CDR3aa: CASSRTGSYYEQYF

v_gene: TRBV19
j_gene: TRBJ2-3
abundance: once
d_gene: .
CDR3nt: TGTGCCAGTAGTATCAGTGGAGATACGCAGTATTTT
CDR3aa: CASSISGDTQYF

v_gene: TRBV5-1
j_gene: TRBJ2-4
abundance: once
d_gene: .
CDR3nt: TGCGCCAGCAGCTTGGAAGGGCCTCCAACCAAAAACATTCAGTACTTC
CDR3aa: CASSLEGPPTKNIQYF

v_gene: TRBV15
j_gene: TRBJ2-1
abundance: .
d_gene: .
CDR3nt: TGTGCCACCAGCAGGGGGGGCTACAATGAGCAGTTCTTC
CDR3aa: CATSRGGYNEQFF

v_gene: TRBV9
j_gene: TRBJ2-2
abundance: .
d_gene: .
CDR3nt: TGTGCCAGCAGCGTAAGCCTAGGGGTGAGAACCGGGGAGCTGTTTTTT
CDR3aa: CASSVSLGVRTGELFF

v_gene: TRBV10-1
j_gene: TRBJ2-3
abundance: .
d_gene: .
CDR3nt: TGCGCCAGCAGCTCTCGGCGAGATACGCAGTATTTT
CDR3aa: CASSSRRDTQYF

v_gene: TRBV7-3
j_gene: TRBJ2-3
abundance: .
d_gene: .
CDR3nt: TGTGCCAGCAGCTTAAAAGAGGGTACGCAGTATTTT
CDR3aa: CASSLKEGTQYF

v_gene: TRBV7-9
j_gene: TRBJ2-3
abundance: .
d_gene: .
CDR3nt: TGTGCCAGCAGCCCTCCCCCGATTTGGGGAGATACGCAGTATTTT
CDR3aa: CASSPPPIWGDTQYF